This T cell receptor beta chain was recorded in a study of blood T cell repertoires in COVID-19. The wider study: The United States, Italy and Spain supplied acute and convalescent COVID-19 samples. The cDNA or gDNA used as material had been derived from T cells, B-cell-depleted T cells, or PBMCs.

V lost 10 bases, J lost 0 bases, and 13 bases lay in between. Germline V CDR1 and CDR2: ENHRY, SYGVKD. The length of the CDR3 is 14 residues. The repertoire was sequenced with immunoSEQ multiplex PCR; TCRdb's copy has only in-frame clones and lacks some. The table has 30,000 to 50,000 clones, 85% to 95% seen once. This chain joins TRBV10-3 and TRBJ1-5; TRBD1 is a possible D gene (5 bases). The sequencing input was peripheral blood. This receptor was taken from a human donor with active COVID-19. The donor label of this sample is uncertain. This chain's CDR3 is CATQEKYSNQPQHF. In DNA form, the CDR3 reads TGTGCCACACAGGAGAAATATAGCAATCAGCCCCAGCATTTT.